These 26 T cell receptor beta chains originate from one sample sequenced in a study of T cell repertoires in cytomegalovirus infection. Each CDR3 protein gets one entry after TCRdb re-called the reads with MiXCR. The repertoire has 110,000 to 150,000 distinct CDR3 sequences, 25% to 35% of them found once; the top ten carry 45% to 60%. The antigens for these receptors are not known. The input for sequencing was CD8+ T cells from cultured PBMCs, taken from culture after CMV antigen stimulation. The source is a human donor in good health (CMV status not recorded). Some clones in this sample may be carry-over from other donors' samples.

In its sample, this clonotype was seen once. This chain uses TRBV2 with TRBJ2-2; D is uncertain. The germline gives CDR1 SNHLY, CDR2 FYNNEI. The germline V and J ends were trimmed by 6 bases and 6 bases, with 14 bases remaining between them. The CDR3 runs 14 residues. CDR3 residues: CASRELSGAGELFF. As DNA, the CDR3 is TGTGCCAGCAGGGAACTTTCGGGTGCCGGGGAGCTGTTTTTT.

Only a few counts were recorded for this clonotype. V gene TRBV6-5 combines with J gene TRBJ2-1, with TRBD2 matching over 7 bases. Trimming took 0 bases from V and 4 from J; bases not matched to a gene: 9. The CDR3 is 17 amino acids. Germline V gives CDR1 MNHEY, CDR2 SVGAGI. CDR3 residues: CASSYSSGLGIYNEQFF. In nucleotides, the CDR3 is TGTGCCAGCAGTTACTCCAGTGGACTAGGGATTTACAATGAGCAGTTCTTC.

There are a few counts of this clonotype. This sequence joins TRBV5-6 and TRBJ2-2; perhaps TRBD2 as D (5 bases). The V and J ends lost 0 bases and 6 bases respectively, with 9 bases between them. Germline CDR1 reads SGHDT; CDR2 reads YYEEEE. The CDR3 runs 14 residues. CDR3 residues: CASSLDWGAGELFF. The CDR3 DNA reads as TGTGCCAGCAGCTTGGATTGGGGAGCCGGGGAGCTGTTTTTT.

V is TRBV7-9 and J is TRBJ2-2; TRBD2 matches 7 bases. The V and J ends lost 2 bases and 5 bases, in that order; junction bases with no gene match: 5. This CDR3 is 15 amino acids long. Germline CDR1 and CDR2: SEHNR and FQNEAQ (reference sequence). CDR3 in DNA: TGTGCCAGCAGCTTATTGACTAGCCGAACCGGGGAGCTGTTTTTT. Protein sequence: CASSLLTSRTGELFF.

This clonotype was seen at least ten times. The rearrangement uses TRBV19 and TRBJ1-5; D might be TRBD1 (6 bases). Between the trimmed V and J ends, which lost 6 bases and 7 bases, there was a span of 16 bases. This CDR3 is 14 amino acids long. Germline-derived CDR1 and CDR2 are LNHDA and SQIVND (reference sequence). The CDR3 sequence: CASRLPQGQQPQHF. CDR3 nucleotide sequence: TGTGCCAGTAGACTTCCCCAGGGACAACAGCCCCAGCATTTT. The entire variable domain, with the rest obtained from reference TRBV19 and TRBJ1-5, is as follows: DGGITQSPKYLFRKEGQNVTLSCEQNLNHDAMYWYRQDPGQGLRLIYYSQIVNDFQKGDIAEGYSVSREKKESFPLTVTSAQKNPTAFYLCASRLPQGQQPQHFGDGTRLSIL.

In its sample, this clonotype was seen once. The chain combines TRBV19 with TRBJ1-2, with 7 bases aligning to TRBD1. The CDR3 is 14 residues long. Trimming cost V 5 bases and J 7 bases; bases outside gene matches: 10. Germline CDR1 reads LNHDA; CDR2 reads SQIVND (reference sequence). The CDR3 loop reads CASSPQGQLVGYTF. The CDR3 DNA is TGTGCCAGTAGTCCCCAGGGACAGTTGGTTGGCTACACCTTC.

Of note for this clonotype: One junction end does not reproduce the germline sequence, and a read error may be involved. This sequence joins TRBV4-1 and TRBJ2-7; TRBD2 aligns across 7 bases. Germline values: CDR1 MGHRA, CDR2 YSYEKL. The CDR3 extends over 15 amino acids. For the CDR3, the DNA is TGCGCCAGCAGCCTGGGGGGGGGTCCCGATTTGGAGCAGTGCTTC. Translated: CASSLGGGPDLEQCF.

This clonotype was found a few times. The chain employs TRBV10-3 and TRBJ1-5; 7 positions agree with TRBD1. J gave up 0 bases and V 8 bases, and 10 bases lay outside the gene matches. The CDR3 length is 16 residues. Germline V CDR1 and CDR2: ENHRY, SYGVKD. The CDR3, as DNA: TGTGCCATCCCCGATTTGACAGGGTATAGCAATCAGCCCCAGCATTTT. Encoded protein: CAIPDLTGYSNQPQHF.

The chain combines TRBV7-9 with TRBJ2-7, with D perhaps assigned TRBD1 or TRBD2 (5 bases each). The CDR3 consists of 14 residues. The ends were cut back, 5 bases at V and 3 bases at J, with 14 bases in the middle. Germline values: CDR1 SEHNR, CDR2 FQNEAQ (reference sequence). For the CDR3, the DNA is TGTGCCAGCAGCCTACCGGGACCAGGCTACGAGCAGTACTTC. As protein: CASSLPGPGYEQYF.

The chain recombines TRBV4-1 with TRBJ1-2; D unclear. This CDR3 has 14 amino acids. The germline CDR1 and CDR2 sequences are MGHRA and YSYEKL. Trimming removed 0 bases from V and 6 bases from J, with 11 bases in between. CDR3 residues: CASSQERAMDGYTF. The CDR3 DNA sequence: TGCGCCAGCAGCCAAGAAAGGGCTATGGATGGCTACACCTTC.

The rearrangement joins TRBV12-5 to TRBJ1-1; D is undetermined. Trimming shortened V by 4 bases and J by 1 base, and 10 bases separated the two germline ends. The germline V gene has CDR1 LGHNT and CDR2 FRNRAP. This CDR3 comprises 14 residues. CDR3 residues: CASGWLDGNTEAFF. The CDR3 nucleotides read TGTGCTAGTGGTTGGCTTGATGGGAACACTGAAGCTTTCTTT.

Here the CDR3 DNA reads TGTGCCAGCAGCTTCCAGGGGGCCAGATACGAGCAGTACTTC. This gives the protein CASSFQGARYEQYF. The chain has TRBV7-2 and TRBJ2-7; TRBD1 agrees at 8 bases. Germline trimming cut 3 bases from V and 4 bases from J; bases unmatched to any gene: 5. The CDR3 loop spans 14 amino acids. The germline V gene has CDR1 SGHTA and CDR2 FQGNSA.

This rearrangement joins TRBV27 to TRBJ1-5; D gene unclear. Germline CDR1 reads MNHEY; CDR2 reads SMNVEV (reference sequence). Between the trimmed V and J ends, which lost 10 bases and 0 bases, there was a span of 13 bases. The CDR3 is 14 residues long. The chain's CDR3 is CATSDFYSNQPQHF. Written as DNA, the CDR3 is TGTGCCACTTCGGACTTCTATAGCAATCAGCCCCAGCATTTT.

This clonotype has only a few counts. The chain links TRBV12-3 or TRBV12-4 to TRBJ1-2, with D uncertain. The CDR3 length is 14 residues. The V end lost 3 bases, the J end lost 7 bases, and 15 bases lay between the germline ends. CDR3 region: CASSFREVGPGYTF. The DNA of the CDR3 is TGTGCCAGCAGTTTCCGGGAGGTGGGCCCTGGCTACACCTTC.

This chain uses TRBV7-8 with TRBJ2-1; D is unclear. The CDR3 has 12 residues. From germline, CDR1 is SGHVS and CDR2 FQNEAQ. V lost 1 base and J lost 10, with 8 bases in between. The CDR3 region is CASSLVLLEQFF. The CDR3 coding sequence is TGTGCCAGCAGCTTAGTCCTATTAGAGCAGTTCTTC.

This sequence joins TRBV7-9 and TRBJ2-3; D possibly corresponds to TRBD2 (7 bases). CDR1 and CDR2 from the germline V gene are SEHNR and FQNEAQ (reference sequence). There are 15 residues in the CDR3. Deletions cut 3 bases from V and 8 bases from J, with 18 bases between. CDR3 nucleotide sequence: TGTGCCAGCAGCTTCCAGGGACCAGGGGAGGGTACGCAGTATTTT. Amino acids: CASSFQGPGEGTQYF. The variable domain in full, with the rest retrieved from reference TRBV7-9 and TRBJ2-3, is DTGVSQNPRHKITKRGQNVTFRCDPISEHNRLYWYRQTLGQGPEFLTYFQNEAQLEKSRLLSDRFSAERPKGSFSTLEIQRTEQGDSAMYLCASSFQGPGEGTQYFGPGTRLTVL.

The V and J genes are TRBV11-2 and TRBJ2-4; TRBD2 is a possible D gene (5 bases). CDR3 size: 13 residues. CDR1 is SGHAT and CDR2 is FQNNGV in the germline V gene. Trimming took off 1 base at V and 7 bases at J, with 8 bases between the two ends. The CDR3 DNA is TGTGCCAGCAGCTTAGGGCTAGCCAACATTCAGTACTTC. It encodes CASSLGLANIQYF.

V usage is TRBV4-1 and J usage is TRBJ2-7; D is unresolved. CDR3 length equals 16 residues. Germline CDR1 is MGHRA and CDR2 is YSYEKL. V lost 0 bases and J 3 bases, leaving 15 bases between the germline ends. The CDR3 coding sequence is TGCGCCAGCAGCCAAGAATACTCAGTGGGGAACTACGAGCAGTACTTC. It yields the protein CASSQEYSVGNYEQYF.

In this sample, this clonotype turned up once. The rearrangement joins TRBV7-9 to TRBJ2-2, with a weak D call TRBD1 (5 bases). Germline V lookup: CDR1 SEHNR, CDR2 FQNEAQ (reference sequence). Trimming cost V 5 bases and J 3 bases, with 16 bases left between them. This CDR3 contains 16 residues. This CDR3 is CASSPEPTVDTGELFF. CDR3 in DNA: TGTGCCAGCAGCCCAGAACCGACAGTCGACACCGGGGAGCTGTTTTTT.

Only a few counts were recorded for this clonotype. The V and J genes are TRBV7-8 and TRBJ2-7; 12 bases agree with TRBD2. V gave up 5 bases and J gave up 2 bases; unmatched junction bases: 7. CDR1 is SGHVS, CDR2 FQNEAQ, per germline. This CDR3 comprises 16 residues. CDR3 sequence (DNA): TGTGCCAGCAGCCCCCCACTAGCGGGGGGCACCTACGAGCAGTACTTC. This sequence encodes CASSPPLAGGTYEQYF.

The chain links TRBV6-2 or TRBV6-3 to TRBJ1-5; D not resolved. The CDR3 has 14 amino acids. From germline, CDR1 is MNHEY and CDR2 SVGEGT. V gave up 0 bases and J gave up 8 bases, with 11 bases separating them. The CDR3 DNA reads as TGTGCCAGCAGTTACTCGTCGGAGGGAGAGCCCCAGCATTTT. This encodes CASSYSSEGEPQHF.

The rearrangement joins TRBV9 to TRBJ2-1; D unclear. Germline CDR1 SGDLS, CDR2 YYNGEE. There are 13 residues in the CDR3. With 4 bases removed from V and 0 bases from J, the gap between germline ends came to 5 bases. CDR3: CASSSSSYNEQFF. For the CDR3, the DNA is TGTGCCAGCAGCTCAAGCTCCTACAATGAGCAGTTCTTC.

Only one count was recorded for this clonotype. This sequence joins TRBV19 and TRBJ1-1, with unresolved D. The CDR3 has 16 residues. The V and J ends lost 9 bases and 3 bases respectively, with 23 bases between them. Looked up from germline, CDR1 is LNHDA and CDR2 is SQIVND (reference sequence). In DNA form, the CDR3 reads TGTGCCAGCAAGATCGCGCCGGAGGGTTTGTACACTGAAGCTTTCTTT. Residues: CASKIAPEGLYTEAFF.

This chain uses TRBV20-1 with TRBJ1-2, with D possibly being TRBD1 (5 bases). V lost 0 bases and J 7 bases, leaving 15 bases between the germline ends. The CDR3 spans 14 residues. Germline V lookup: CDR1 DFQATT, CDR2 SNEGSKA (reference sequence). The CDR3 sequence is CSARDGGGPSGYTF. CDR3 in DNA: TGCAGTGCTAGAGATGGGGGGGGACCGAGTGGCTACACCTTC.

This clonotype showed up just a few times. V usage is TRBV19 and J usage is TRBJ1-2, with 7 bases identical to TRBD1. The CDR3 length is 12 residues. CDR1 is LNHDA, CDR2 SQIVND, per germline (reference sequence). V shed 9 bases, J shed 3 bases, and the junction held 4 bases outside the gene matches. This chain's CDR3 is CARNRGDYGYTF. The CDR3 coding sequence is TGTGCCAGAAACAGGGGTGACTATGGCTACACCTTC. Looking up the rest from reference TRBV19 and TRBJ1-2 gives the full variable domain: DGGITQSPKYLFRKEGQNVTLSCEQNLNHDAMYWYRQDPGQGLRLIYYSQIVNDFQKGDIAEGYSVSREKKESFPLTVTSAQKNPTAFYLCARNRGDYGYTFGSGTRLTVV.

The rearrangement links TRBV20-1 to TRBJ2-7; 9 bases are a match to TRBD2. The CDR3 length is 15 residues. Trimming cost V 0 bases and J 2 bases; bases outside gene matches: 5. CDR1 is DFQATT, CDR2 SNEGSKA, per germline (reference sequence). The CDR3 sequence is CSARDLTSGPYEQYF. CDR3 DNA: TGCAGTGCTAGAGATTTGACTAGCGGACCCTACGAGCAGTACTTC.